This TCR beta chain was captured by sequencing in a study of T cell repertoires in cytomegalovirus infection. Each CDR3 protein is one row after TCRdb ran MiXCR on the reads. This table has 510,000 or so distinct CDR3 sequences, around 27% appearing once. Remarks on this clonotype: At one end, the junction sequence differs from germline, possibly due to a read error.

Germline CDR1 reads MDHEN; CDR2 reads SYDVKM. The CDR3 is 14 amino acids. The sequence was obtained from a human donor in good health (CMV status not recorded). Some clones in this sample may be carry-over from other donors' samples. The sequenced material came from PBMCs. The rearrangement uses TRBV28 and TRBJ2-2; D is ambiguous. CDR3 sequence: CASSFRLYTGELFF. The CDR3 nucleotides are TGTGCCAGCAGTTTCAGGCTATACACCGGAGAGCTGTTTTTT. The whole variable domain, remainder taken from reference TRBV28 and TRBJ2-2, is DVKVTQSSRYLVKRTGEKVFLECVQDMDHENMFWYRQDPGLGLRLIYFSYDVKMKEKGDIPEGYSVSREKKERFSLILESASTNQTSMYLCASSFRLYTGELFFGEGSRLTVL.